Presented here are 29 T cell receptor beta chains from one specimen sequenced in a study of blood T cell repertoires in COVID-19. Libraries were prepared by immunoSEQ multiplex PCR; TCRdb keeps only in-frame clonotypes and omits some of them. The sample lists approximately 110,000 clones, around four fifths occurring once. Input material: peripheral blood. The receptors here all came from a woman aged 55-69 years with acute or convalescent COVID-19.

This chain uses TRBV20-1 with TRBJ2-1; 9 bases line up with TRBD2. J gave up 5 bases and V 3 bases, and 8 bases lay outside the gene matches. Germline V CDR1 and CDR2: DFQATT, SNEGSKA (reference sequence). The CDR3 sequence is 15 residues long. In DNA, the CDR3 is TGCAGTGCTAGTGGCAGCGGGAGGTCCCACAATGAGCAGTTCTTC. Protein: CSASGSGRSHNEQFF.

J is TRBJ1-2 and V is TRBV20-1; D is possibly TRBD1 (5 bases). V was clipped by 3 bases and J by 8 bases, with 10 bases between them. Germline CDR1 DFQATT, CDR2 SNEGSKA (reference sequence). This CDR3 spans 11 amino acids. CDR3 sequence: CSARTVAGYTF. Here the CDR3 DNA reads TGCAGTGCTAGGACAGTTGCGGGCTACACCTTC.

The V gene is TRBV28, the J gene TRBJ1-1; maybe TRBD1 (5 bases). Looked up from germline, CDR1 is MDHEN and CDR2 is SYDVKM. This CDR3 contains 14 residues. V was pared by 6 bases and J by 5 bases, with 16 bases between. The CDR3 spells CASRYQGLRTEAFF. DNA of the CDR3: TGTGCCAGCAGGTACCAGGGCCTGAGGACTGAAGCTTTCTTT.

This clone was seen more than once but under ten times. The chain uses TRBV5-6 and TRBJ1-2, with D perhaps matching TRBD1 (5 bases). V dropped 0 bases and J dropped 4 bases, with 10 bases sitting between them. This CDR3 has 14 amino acids. The V gene's germline CDR1 is SGHDT and CDR2 YYEEEE. The CDR3 nucleotides read TGTGCCAGCAGCTTGGGACAGTTGTCCTATGGCTACACCTTC. It translates to CASSLGQLSYGYTF. Full variable domain (missing parts from reference TRBV5-6 and TRBJ1-2): DAGVTQSPTHLIKTRGQQVTLRCSPKSGHDTVSWYQQALGQGPQFIFQYYEEEERQRGNFPDRFSGHQFPNYSSELNVNALLLGDSALYLCASSLGQLSYGYTFGSGTRLTVV.

The chain has TRBV10-1 and TRBJ2-1; 8 bases fit TRBD2. Germline V CDR1 and CDR2: WNHNN, SYGVQD (reference sequence). This CDR3 comprises 16 residues. The junction had 6 bases not matched to a gene; V was cut back by 3 bases and J by 2 bases. The CDR3 here is CASSDNLAGPYNEQFF. For the CDR3, the DNA is TGCGCCAGCAGTGACAACCTAGCGGGCCCCTACAATGAGCAGTTCTTC.

This clone was seen more than once but under ten times. The chain uses TRBV5-1 and TRBJ2-7; D is uncertain. Per germline, CDR1 SGHRS and CDR2 YFSETQ. Trimming stripped 4 bases from V and 4 bases from J, with 15 bases between. The CDR3 is 14 residues long. The CDR3 DNA is TGCGCCAGCAGCCCGTTATTTTCCGGGTACGAGCAGTACTTC. This codes for CASSPLFSGYEQYF.

The V and J genes are TRBV5-1 and TRBJ2-1; D is ambiguous. The CDR3 runs 14 residues. The germline V gene has CDR1 SGHRS and CDR2 YFSETQ. V lost 0 bases to trimming and J lost 2 bases, with 6 bases between them. CDR3 region: CASSLDPAYNEQFF. The CDR3 nucleotides read TGCGCCAGCAGCTTGGATCCCGCCTACAATGAGCAGTTCTTC.

The table lists this clone with a few counts. The chain couples TRBV4-2 to TRBJ2-7; D gene uncertain. Trimming stripped 0 bases from V and 2 bases from J, with 11 bases between. The CDR3 consists of 15 residues. From germline, CDR1 is LGHNA and CDR2 YNFKEQ. The CDR3 region is CASSQDIAATYEQYF. The CDR3 coding sequence is TGTGCCAGCAGCCAAGATATCGCGGCCACCTACGAGCAGTACTTC.

The rearrangement uses TRBV25-1 and TRBJ2-7; 10 positions match TRBD1. CDR1 and CDR2 from the germline V gene are MGHDK and SYGVNS. The V gene end was trimmed by 1 base and the J gene end by 2 bases; junction bases not matched to a gene: 8. This CDR3 region has 17 residues. The CDR3 DNA reads as TGTGCCAGCAGTGAATCCAAACCGGGACAGGGGACCTACGAGCAGTACTTC. Its translation is CASSESKPGQGTYEQYF.

The chain is built from TRBV10-2 and TRBJ1-5; 7 bases fit TRBD1. Germline CDR1 WSHSY, CDR2 SAAADI. The trim removed 8 bases at V and 6 bases at J, leaving 22 bases unmatched. The CDR3 runs 18 residues. Here the CDR3 reads CASGDNRGGRGIPQPQHF. Written as DNA, the CDR3 is TGCGCCAGCGGAGACAACAGGGGCGGGAGGGGAATTCCTCAGCCCCAGCATTTT.

The chain is built from TRBV5-6 and TRBJ1-1, with unresolved D. Trimming pared 4 bases from V and 5 bases from J, leaving 12 bases between. The CDR3 runs 13 residues. Germline values: CDR1 SGHDT, CDR2 YYEEEE. The CDR3 spells CASSPGGDTEAFF. For the CDR3, the DNA is TGTGCCAGCAGCCCCGGCGGCGATACTGAAGCTTTCTTT. Complete variable domain (other parts from reference TRBV5-6 and TRBJ1-1): DAGVTQSPTHLIKTRGQQVTLRCSPKSGHDTVSWYQQALGQGPQFIFQYYEEEERQRGNFPDRFSGHQFPNYSSELNVNALLLGDSALYLCASSPGGDTEAFFGQGTRLTVV.

The V call is TRBV20-1, the J call TRBJ1-2; tentatively, D is TRBD1 (5 bases). CDR1 and CDR2 from the germline V gene are DFQATT and SNEGSKA (reference sequence). There are 10 residues in the CDR3. CDR3 bases: TGCGCATCGGGGGTTAATGGCTACACCTTC. This gives the protein CASGVNGYTF.

V and J are TRBV28 and TRBJ1-6; D gene uncertain. Germline CDR1 is MDHEN and CDR2 is SYDVKM. This CDR3 is built from 16 residues. Trimming stripped 0 bases from V and 7 bases from J, with 13 bases between. The CDR3 loop reads CASSLWARNGNSPLHF. CDR3 nucleotide sequence: TGTGCCAGCAGTTTATGGGCCAGGAATGGAAATTCACCCCTCCACTTT. The full variable domain, its missing parts supplied by reference TRBV28 and TRBJ1-6, is DVKVTQSSRYLVKRTGEKVFLECVQDMDHENMFWYRQDPGLGLRLIYFSYDVKMKEKGDIPEGYSVSREKKERFSLILESASTNQTSMYLCASSLWARNGNSPLHFGNGTRLTVT.

The chain has TRBV5-1 and TRBJ1-4, with TRBD1 matching 8 bases. Looked up from germline, CDR1 is SGHRS and CDR2 is YFSETQ. This CDR3 has 15 residues. The ends lost 5 bases at V and 7 bases at J; junction bases unmatched: 10. The CDR3 sequence is CASRMQGASGEKLFF. The DNA of the CDR3 is TGCGCCAGCAGGATGCAGGGGGCTTCGGGTGAAAAACTGTTTTTT.

The sample holds a few counts of this clone. V and J are TRBV2 and TRBJ1-6; 9 positions agree with TRBD1. Germline loops: CDR1 SNHLY, CDR2 FYNNEI. CDR3 length: 14 residues. Trimming at V came to 4 bases and at J to 8 bases, leaving 3 bases not matched to a gene. CDR3 bases: TGTGCCAGCAGTGCAGACAGGGGGTATTCACCCCTCCACTTT. Protein product: CASSADRGYSPLHF.

The rearrangement joins TRBV5-4 to TRBJ2-1; tentative D call: TRBD2 (5 bases). Germline loops: CDR1 SGHNT, CDR2 YYREEE (reference sequence). This CDR3 is 14 amino acids long. The V gene lost 3 bases and the J gene lost 4 bases, with 11 bases spanning the gap. The CDR3 region is CASSSRDPYNEQFF. CDR3 DNA sequence: TGTGCCAGCAGCTCCCGGGATCCTTACAATGAGCAGTTCTTC. The full variable domain, its missing parts supplied by reference TRBV5-4 and TRBJ2-1, is ETGVTQSPTHLIKTRGQQVTLRCSSQSGHNTVSWYQQALGQGPQFIFQYYREEENGRGNFPPRFSGLQFPNYSSELNVNALELDDSALYLCASSSRDPYNEQFFGPGTRLTVL.

The chain links TRBV25-1 to TRBJ1-2, with D maybe TRBD1 (6 bases). Per germline, CDR1 MGHDK and CDR2 SYGVNS. Trimming pared 1 base from V and 5 bases from J, leaving 11 bases between. This CDR3 is 14 amino acids long. CDR3 region: CASSESGQTYGYTF. CDR3 nucleotides: TGTGCCAGCAGTGAATCCGGACAGACTTATGGCTACACCTTC.

This clone was counted between two and nine times. The V call is TRBV3-1 (or the pseudogene TRBV3-2), the J call TRBJ1-2; D gene uncertain. Germline V gives CDR1 LGHDT, CDR2 YNNKEL (reference sequence). V was cut by 2 bases and J by 3 bases, with 4 bases left in between. The CDR3 has 12 residues. The CDR3: CASSQPDYGYTF. The CDR3 DNA is TGTGCCAGCAGCCAACCGGACTATGGCTACACCTTC.

The J gene is TRBJ2-2, the V gene TRBV10-3; D is unresolved. Germline-derived CDR1 and CDR2 are ENHRY and SYGVKD. This CDR3 region has 12 residues. CDR3 sequence reads: CATTESTGELFF. The DNA for the CDR3 is TGTGCTACCACGGAGTCCACCGGGGAGCTGTTTTTT.

The rearrangement links TRBV2 to TRBJ1-2; D is uncertain. Trimming took 2 bases from V and 3 from J, leaving 7 bases between them. From germline, CDR1 is SNHLY and CDR2 FYNNEI. This CDR3 spans 13 amino acids. CDR3: CASSEMEHYGYTF. CDR3 nucleotides: TGTGCCAGCAGTGAAATGGAGCACTATGGCTACACCTTC.

The gene calls are TRBV4-1 and TRBJ1-1; no clear D gene. Trimming took off 3 bases at V and 7 bases at J, with 9 bases between the two ends. This CDR3 is built from 12 residues. CDR1 is MGHRA, CDR2 YSYEKL, per germline. DNA for the CDR3: TGCGCCAGCAGCCACCCGGTTAGTGAAGCTTTCTTT. Residues: CASSHPVSEAFF.

This rearrangement joins TRBV6-5 to TRBJ1-6; 7 bases are shared with TRBD1. CDR3 length: 15 residues. Germline V lookup: CDR1 MNHEY, CDR2 SVGAGI. The V segment lost 0 bases and the J segment 10 bases; nucleotides outside the gene matches: 6. The DNA of the CDR3 is TGTGCCAGCAGTTACTCGAACAGGGGTGAATCACCCCTCCACTTT. This translates into CASSYSNRGESPLHF.

The V gene is TRBV7-2, the J gene TRBJ2-7; TRBD2 matches 8 bases. CDR3 length: 16 amino acids. V shed 2 bases and J 5 bases; nucleotides not matched to a gene: 11. Germline V gene lookup returns CDR1 SGHTA and CDR2 FQGNSA. The CDR3 nucleotides are TGTGCCAGCAGCTTAAATTCCGGGACTAGATCCCACGAGCAGTACTTC. Protein: CASSLNSGTRSHEQYF.

This chain uses TRBV7-9 with TRBJ1-4; 7 bases are shared with TRBD1. The CDR3 totals 14 residues. The V gene end was trimmed by 5 bases and the J gene end by 9 bases; junction bases not matched to a gene: 9. CDR1 is SEHNR and CDR2 is FQNEAQ in the germline V gene (reference sequence). The CDR3 loop reads CASSPGGPRKKLFF. CDR3 bases: TGTGCCAGCAGCCCAGGGGGACCCAGGAAAAAACTGTTTTTT.

This sequence joins TRBV18 and TRBJ1-3; TRBD1 matches at 12 bases. The CDR3 loop spans 14 amino acids. Germline assignment: CDR1 KGHSH and CDR2 LQKENI. V gave up 3 bases and J gave up 8 bases; unmatched junction bases: 2. CDR3: CASSPGQGAHTIYF. Here the CDR3 DNA reads TGTGCCAGCTCACCGGGACAGGGGGCGCACACCATATATTTT.

This rearrangement joins TRBV3-1 (or the pseudogene TRBV3-2) to TRBJ2-7, with D perhaps matching TRBD1 (6 bases). The CDR3 is made up of 14 amino acids. Germline V gene lookup returns CDR1 LGHDT and CDR2 YNNKEL (reference sequence). The germline V and J ends were trimmed by 2 bases and 5 bases, with 13 bases remaining between them. The CDR3 sequence is CASSQLQGKNEQYF. In nucleotides, the CDR3 is TGTGCCAGCAGCCAACTTCAGGGGAAGAACGAGCAGTACTTC.

The V call is TRBV6-5, the J call TRBJ1-2, with no clear D. The V end lost 2 bases, the J end lost 4 bases, and 5 bases lay between the germline ends. The CDR3 sequence is 12 residues long. Germline CDR1 is MNHEY and CDR2 is SVGAGI. CDR3 protein: CASSYAGYGYTF. The CDR3 region has the DNA TGTGCCAGCAGTTACGCCGGCTATGGCTACACCTTC.

J is TRBJ1-5 and V is TRBV20-1; a possible D gene is TRBD1 (5 bases). With 3 bases removed from V and 4 bases from J, the gap between germline ends came to 19 bases. The CDR3 runs 16 residues. Germline CDR1 DFQATT, CDR2 SNEGSKA (reference sequence). The CDR3 is CSASSGGTRRNQPQHF. For the CDR3, the DNA is TGCAGTGCTAGTTCCGGGGGTACAAGAAGAAATCAGCCCCAGCATTTT.

This sequence joins TRBV2 and TRBJ1-2; 7 bases line up with TRBD1. Trimming took 3 bases from V and 8 from J; bases not matched to a gene: 9. Looked up from germline, CDR1 is SNHLY and CDR2 is FYNNEI. CDR3 size: 14 residues. In nucleotides, the CDR3 is TGTGCCAGCAGTGAGACAGGGTTGGGAGGAGGCTACACCTTC. Protein: CASSETGLGGGYTF. Supplemented by reference TRBV2 and TRBJ1-2, the full variable domain reads EPEVTQTPSHQVTQMGQEVILRCVPISNHLYFYWYRQILGQKVEFLVSFYNNEISEKSEIFDDQFSVERPDGSNFTLKIRSTKLEDSAMYFCASSETGLGGGYTFGSGTRLTVV.